This entry lists 30 T cell receptor beta chains sequenced from one sample in a study of T cells in Graves' hyperthyroidism and ophthalmopathy. TCR beta CDR3 region amplification was performed from RNA transcripts. HTBI primers drove first-round RT-PCR of the TCR CDR3. TCRdb redid the calling of the multiplex PCR reads with MiXCR, one entry per CDR3 protein. The data show hundreds of thousands of distinct CDR3 sequences, under 20% seen once. Sequencing input: blood. These TCRs come from a woman under 30 with Graves' hyperthyroidism.

Ten or more counts support this clonotype. The gene calls are TRBV12-3 or TRBV12-4 and TRBJ1-2; D is perhaps TRBD1 (5 bases). CDR3 length equals 16 residues. V lost 5 bases and J lost 2, with 18 bases in between. For the CDR3, the DNA is TGTGCCAGCAGTGCCGGGACTGCCGCTTTGAACTATGGCTACACCTTC. Amino acid sequence: CASSAGTAALNYGYTF.

V is TRBV6-1 and J is TRBJ1-1; 8 bases agree with TRBD1. The CDR3 is made up of 14 amino acids. J lost 4 bases, V lost 7 bases, and 8 bases had no gene match. Germline CDR1 MNHNS, CDR2 SASEGT. This CDR3 is CASIFRGPGTEAFF. CDR3 DNA sequence: TGTGCCAGCATCTTCAGGGGGCCTGGCACTGAAGCTTTCTTT.

This clonotype was observed at least ten times. The genes are TRBV5-1 and TRBJ2-7, with a weak D call TRBD1 (6 bases). Deletions cut 5 bases from V and 2 bases from J, with 14 bases between. CDR1 SGHRS and CDR2 YFSETQ come from the germline V gene. The length of the CDR3 is 14 residues. CDR3 sequence reads: CASRARDKTYEQYF. The CDR3 bases are TGCGCCAGCAGGGCCCGGGACAAAACCTACGAGCAGTACTTC.

The V gene is TRBV28, the J gene TRBJ1-2, with a weak D call TRBD1 (6 bases). V lost 3 bases to trimming and J lost 4 bases, with 9 bases between them. CDR1 and CDR2 from the germline V gene are MDHEN and SYDVKM. CDR3 size: 13 residues. The CDR3 protein is CASSFDRIYGYTF. The CDR3 nucleotides read TGTGCCAGCAGTTTCGACAGGATCTATGGCTACACCTTC.

In this sample, this clonotype turned up many times. The genes are TRBV20-1 and TRBJ1-2; D gene uncertain. This CDR3 comprises 9 residues. Germline V CDR1 and CDR2: DFQATT, SNEGSKA (reference sequence). The V and J ends lost 3 bases and 7 bases respectively, with 3 bases between them. CDR3: CSASGGYTF. For the CDR3, the DNA is TGCAGTGCTAGTGGTGGCTACACCTTC.

The sample holds many counts of this clonotype. The chain is built from TRBV7-3 and TRBJ1-1; D not resolved. The germline V and J ends were trimmed by 5 bases and 4 bases, with 17 bases remaining between them. CDR1 SGHTA and CDR2 FQGTGA come from the germline V gene. The CDR3 spans 15 residues. CDR3 in amino acids: CASSPLLNLGTEAFF. CDR3 sequence (DNA): TGTGCCAGCAGCCCCCTGCTCAACTTGGGCACTGAAGCTTTCTTT.

This clonotype was found many times. V is TRBV29-1 and J is TRBJ2-7; 9 nucleotides agree with TRBD2. The J segment lost 7 bases and the V segment lost 4 bases, leaving 8 bases of the junction unmatched. The CDR3 extends over 13 amino acids. CDR1 and CDR2 from the germline V gene are SQVTM and ANQGSEA. This CDR3 reads CSVAPLAGWEQYF. DNA for the CDR3: TGCAGCGTTGCGCCGCTAGCGGGGTGGGAGCAGTACTTC.

This clonotype was seen many times. The chain combines TRBV28 with TRBJ2-2; D is uncertain. Trimming shortened V by 3 bases and J by 1 base, and 9 bases separated the two germline ends. CDR3 size: 15 residues. The germline CDR1 and CDR2 sequences are MDHEN and SYDVKM. The CDR3 DNA is TGTGCCAGCAGTTTGGTAGGCCTGAACACCGGGGAGCTGTTTTTT. This gives the protein CASSLVGLNTGELFF. The entire variable domain, with the rest obtained from reference TRBV28 and TRBJ2-2, is as follows: DVKVTQSSRYLVKRTGEKVFLECVQDMDHENMFWYRQDPGLGLRLIYFSYDVKMKEKGDIPEGYSVSREKKERFSLILESASTNQTSMYLCASSLVGLNTGELFFGEGSRLTVL.

This clonotype was counted at least ten times. This chain joins TRBV7-2 and TRBJ2-7, with D tentatively TRBD1 (5 bases). In germline, CDR1 is SGHTA, CDR2 FQGNSA. The CDR3 consists of 17 residues. The ends were cut back, 5 bases at V and 3 bases at J, with 23 bases in the middle. The CDR3 loop reads CASSPRPGIDGLYEQYF. DNA of the CDR3: TGTGCCAGCAGCCCCCGGCCAGGGATCGATGGTCTCTACGAGCAGTACTTC.

This clonotype was counted at least ten times. This chain links TRBV11-2 with TRBJ2-5; TRBD1 matches at 7 bases. J lost 2 bases, V lost 2 bases, and 8 bases had no gene match. CDR1 is SGHAT, CDR2 FQNNGV, per germline. The CDR3 totals 16 residues. The DNA of the CDR3 is TGTGCCAGCAGCTTATGGCCACAGGGGATTCAAGAGACCCAGTACTTC. Amino acids: CASSLWPQGIQETQYF.

At least ten counts were recorded for this clonotype. The chain employs TRBV27 and TRBJ1-6; D is undetermined. The V end was cut by 7 bases, the J end by 7 bases, with 17 bases between. Germline V gives CDR1 MNHEY, CDR2 SMNVEV (reference sequence). The CDR3 sequence is 15 residues long. CDR3 residues: CASTPRGGSNSPLHF. CDR3 nucleotide sequence: TGTGCCAGCACCCCTCGGGGAGGGTCGAATTCACCCCTCCACTTT.

The table lists this clonotype with many counts. The chain combines TRBV20-1 with TRBJ1-1; 9 nucleotides agree with TRBD1. The CDR3 is 16 amino acids. Germline V lookup: CDR1 DFQATT, CDR2 SNEGSKA (reference sequence). Trimming cost V 5 bases and J 5 bases; bases outside gene matches: 15. For the CDR3, the DNA is TGCAGTGCTCGAGGACAGGGGTCTCCCCTCGGGACTGAAGCTTTCTTT. This sequence encodes CSARGQGSPLGTEAFF.

This clonotype was seen many times. The chain uses TRBV15 and TRBJ2-6; D may be TRBD2 (5 bases). CDR3 length: 19 amino acids. Per the germline V gene, CDR1 is LNHNV and CDR2 is YYDKDF (reference sequence). V lost 0 bases, J lost 0 bases, and 15 bases lay in between. CDR3 sequence (DNA): TGTGCCACCAGCAGAGAAGAGGGCACCAGTATCTCTGGGGCCAACGTCCTGACTTTC. Encoded protein: CATSREEGTSISGANVLTF.

This clonotype was seen at least ten times. V usage is TRBV4-2 and J usage is TRBJ2-5, with 8 bases lining up with TRBD2. The germline V gene has CDR1 LGHNA and CDR2 YNFKEQ. J was trimmed by 4 bases and V by 1 base; bases with no gene match: 14. This CDR3 has 18 amino acids. In DNA, the CDR3 is TGTGCCAGCAGCCAAGTTTCAGCGGGGGTTAGGCTGGGAGAGACCCAGTACTTC. Its translation is CASSQVSAGVRLGETQYF.

This clonotype has a handful of counts. The V and J genes are TRBV4-1 and TRBJ1-1; 9 bases match TRBD1. Unmatched junction bases numbered 13, after V lost 5 bases and J lost 0 bases. Germline-derived CDR1 and CDR2 are MGHRA and YSYEKL. The CDR3 extends over 18 amino acids. The CDR3 spells CASSSGTGRPAMNTEAFF. For the CDR3, the DNA is TGCGCCAGCAGCAGTGGGACAGGGCGTCCAGCGATGAACACTGAAGCTTTCTTT.

This clonotype was seen repeatedly, ten times or more. The chain carries TRBV12-3 or TRBV12-4 and TRBJ2-5; TRBD2 agrees at 9 bases. Losses at the gene ends were 1 base for V and 4 bases for J; bases not matched to a gene: 16. This CDR3 is built from 19 residues. CDR3 sequence (DNA): TGTGCCAGCAGTTTAGGGGTACTGGAGCGGGGGGCAAGAGCAGAGACCCAGTACTTC. It specifies CASSLGVLERGARAETQYF.

This clonotype has ten or more counts. V and J are TRBV7-2 and TRBJ2-5, with TRBD2 as a possible D gene (5 bases). CDR3 size: 15 residues. Germline V gene sequence: CDR1 SGHTA, CDR2 FQGNSA. The V gene lost 1 base and the J gene lost 7 bases, with 16 bases spanning the gap. CDR3 in amino acids: CASSLEPGLRGTQYF. As DNA, the CDR3 is TGTGCCAGCAGCTTAGAGCCCGGACTCCGTGGGACCCAGTACTTC.

This clonotype was seen many times. V gene TRBV12-3 or TRBV12-4 combines with J gene TRBJ2-7, with 11 bases lining up with TRBD2. The V gene end was trimmed by 3 bases and the J gene end by 6 bases; junction bases not matched to a gene: 13. The CDR3 is made up of 17 amino acids. This chain's CDR3 is CASSLLASGGWGAEQYF. The CDR3 bases are TGTGCCAGCAGTTTGCTCGCTAGCGGGGGGTGGGGAGCCGAGCAGTACTTC.

This clonotype has only a few counts. This sequence joins TRBV5-4 and TRBJ1-3; maybe TRBD1 (5 bases). Germline V lookup: CDR1 SGHNT, CDR2 YYREEE (reference sequence). The CDR3 runs 17 residues. V shed 1 base and J shed 2 bases, with 16 bases lying between them. CDR3 nucleotide sequence: TGTGCCAGCAGCTTGTCGTGGGCAGGGTTGACTGGAAACACCATATATTTT. Protein: CASSLSWAGLTGNTIYF.

V gene TRBV6-1 combines with J gene TRBJ1-1; a possible D gene is TRBD1 (6 bases). V was shortened by 10 bases and J by 3 bases, with 15 bases between the two germline ends. Per germline, CDR1 MNHNS and CDR2 SASEGT. The CDR3 consists of 13 residues. DNA for the CDR3: TGTGCCACCTTAACAGGGTGGTACACTGAAGCTTTCTTT. Encoded protein: CATLTGWYTEAFF.

There are many counts of this clonotype. The chain carries TRBV12-3 or TRBV12-4 and TRBJ1-2; D is unclear. This CDR3 contains 14 residues. Trimming removed 4 bases from V and 1 base from J, with 10 bases in between. CDR3 amino acids: CASSSRLDNYGYTF. CDR3 coding DNA: TGTGCCAGCAGTTCGCGTTTGGATAACTATGGCTACACCTTC.

This clonotype was detected ten times or more. The rearrangement links TRBV5-4 to TRBJ1-1; 10 nucleotides line up with TRBD1. Germline V CDR1 and CDR2: SGHNT, YYREEE (reference sequence). The trim removed 4 bases at V and 4 bases at J, leaving 4 bases unmatched. The CDR3 spans 14 residues. The CDR3 reads CASSEGQGRTEAFF. The CDR3 nucleotides are TGTGCCAGCAGCGAGGGACAGGGGCGCACTGAAGCTTTCTTT.

This clonotype was observed a handful of times. In nucleotides, the CDR3 is TGTGCCAGCAGCCCAGGGGGGATCGGGAACTATGGCTACACCTTC. It yields the protein CASSPGGIGNYGYTF. The chain uses TRBV9 and TRBJ1-2, with 7 bases matching TRBD1. The junction had 8 bases not matched to a gene; V was cut back by 4 bases and J by 2 bases. Germline assignment: CDR1 SGDLS and CDR2 YYNGEE. This CDR3 comprises 15 residues.

This clonotype was seen a few times. V usage is TRBV4-1 and J usage is TRBJ2-2, with 9 bases fitting TRBD1. The CDR3 covers 13 residues. The V and J ends lost 8 bases and 7 bases, in that order; junction bases with no gene match: 5. Germline loops: CDR1 MGHRA, CDR2 YSYEKL. CDR3 in DNA: TGCGCCAGCTCGTGGACAGGGGTCGGGGAGCTGTTTTTT. Its protein product is CASSWTGVGELFF.

CDR3 coding DNA: TGTGCCAGCAGTTTGAAGGTGAGAGGGTCCTACGAGCAGTACTTC. Translating it yields CASSLKVRGSYEQYF. The chain has TRBV12-3 or TRBV12-4 and TRBJ2-7; possible D gene TRBD2, 5 bases. The CDR3 runs 15 residues. V lost 3 bases, J lost 1 base, and 13 bases lay in between.

This clonotype was seen repeatedly, ten times or more. The chain carries TRBV7-2 and TRBJ2-5, with 11 positions matching TRBD2. The V gene end was trimmed by 5 bases and the J gene end by 7 bases; junction bases not matched to a gene: 12. This CDR3 has 16 residues. Germline values: CDR1 SGHTA, CDR2 FQGNSA. The CDR3 region is CASSPSSGGLLLTQYF. As DNA, the CDR3 is TGTGCCAGCAGCCCTTCTAGCGGGGGGCTGCTCTTGACCCAGTACTTC.

V is TRBV15 and J is TRBJ1-5, with a tentative D call TRBD1 (5 bases). Trimming pared 0 bases from V and 3 bases from J, leaving 12 bases between. This CDR3 has 16 amino acids. Looked up from germline, CDR1 is LNHNV and CDR2 is YYDKDF (reference sequence). CDR3 coding DNA: TGTGCCACCAGCAGAGATCCCAGGGCTTTCAATCAGCCCCAGCATTTT. Protein product: CATSRDPRAFNQPQHF.

The chain employs TRBV6-1 and TRBJ1-2, with TRBD1 matching 9 bases. Germline V gives CDR1 MNHNS, CDR2 SASEGT. Germline trimming cut 7 bases from V and 4 bases from J; bases unmatched to any gene: 7. The CDR3 length is 14 residues. CDR3 sequence reads: CASTPGQGAYGYTF. The CDR3 region has the DNA TGTGCCAGCACCCCGGGACAGGGCGCCTATGGCTACACCTTC.

This clonotype occurred many times. The chain combines TRBV4-1 with TRBJ2-7, with D tentatively TRBD1 (7 bases). V lost 1 base and J lost 2, with 15 bases in between. Germline lookup yields CDR1 MGHRA and CDR2 YSYEKL. The CDR3 spans 16 residues. The CDR3 DNA reads as TGCGCCAGCAGCCAAGCCCCGGGCGGGACAGCCTACGAGCAGTACTTC. Encoded protein: CASSQAPGGTAYEQYF.

This clonotype occurred many times. The CDR3 DNA reads as TGTGCCAGCAGTACCGGGATTAGGATCACTGAAGCTTTCTTT. Amino acids: CASSTGIRITEAFF. The rearrangement links TRBV6-2 or TRBV6-3 to TRBJ1-1; D gene unclear. CDR3 size: 14 residues. Germline CDR1 reads MNHEY; CDR2 reads SVGEGT. Trimming left V 5 bases short and J 4 bases short, with 14 bases between.